This T cell receptor (beta chain) was identified during a study of shared clonotypes between healthy human individuals. The study's findings and limits: Some naive CD4 clonotypes, 4% to 6%, turned up in common across several donors.

The germline V and J ends were trimmed by 1 base and 7 bases, with 7 bases remaining between them. The CDR3 consists of 12 residues. Germline CDR1 and CDR2: GTSNPN and SVGIG (reference sequence). Every subset had its genomic DNA shared out evenly among several immunoSEQ plates. Using immunoSEQ multiplex PCR, the repertoire was profiled, and TCRdb retains in-frame clones only, with some absent. The sample has 230,000 or so clones, 60% to 70% seen once; the top ten hold approximately 12%. Comments on this clone: Antigen: not known.

Sequencing was done on a sample of memory CD4+ T cells sorted from blood. This sample's subset: CD45RA-negative fraction. The chain is built from TRBV30 and TRBJ2-2; D ambiguous. The TCR was taken from a young man in good health. The CDR3 is CAWSATVGELFF. CDR3 coding DNA: TGTGCCTGGAGTGCGACGGTCGGGGAGCTGTTTTTT.